This T cell receptor beta chain was identified in a study of long-term antiretroviral therapy in people with HIV. Study outcomes and limitations: Blood dates from 2004 to 2017, possibly under older ART regimens. All time points showed a repertoire dominated by clones expanded before ART.

Comment on this clone: Its antigen is not known.

The assay used was immunoSEQ (version v3.0), run at survey level. The protocol was immunoSEQ multiplex PCR, while the TCRdb copy is restricted to in-frame clones and leaves out a portion. The sample lists about 12,000 clones; 79% were seen once. V lost 3 bases to trimming and J lost 4 bases; unmatched junction nucleotides: 4. The germline CDR1 and CDR2 sequences are SGHNT and YYREEE (reference sequence). The CDR3 length is 17 residues. This TCR was sampled from a woman in her thirties or forties with HIV. V gene TRBV5-4 combines with J gene TRBJ2-1; the match to TRBD2 covers 16 bases. The input for sequencing was unsorted PBMCs, taken 0.8 years before starting antiretroviral therapy. CDR3 nucleotide sequence: TGTGCCAGCAGCTACGGGACTAGCGGGAGGGAATACAATGAGCAGTTCTTC. Translated: CASSYGTSGREYNEQFF.